This T cell receptor (beta chain) originates from a study of shared clonotypes between healthy human individuals. Study results and caveats: An effect of sequencing depth on clonotype sharing among donors was expected.

Clones were sequenced by immunoSEQ multiplex PCR, and TCRdb holds only the in-frame ones, with some missing. The repertoire has over a million clones, 78% of them found once; the top ten carry around 0.61%. Germline lookup yields CDR1 GTSNPN and CDR2 SVGIG (reference sequence). The CDR3 runs 10 residues. The V and J ends lost 2 bases and 10 bases respectively, with 8 bases between them. In the case of this clone: Its target is not known.

This clonotype was sampled from a man aged 18 to 35 in good health. Some clones in this sample may be carry-over from other donors' samples. The sample was memory CD4+ T cells from PBMCs. Subset noted: CD45RA-negative fraction. The gene calls are TRBV30 and TRBJ1-2; no definite D call. The CDR3 spells CAWSRGVYTF. In DNA, the CDR3 is TGTGCCTGGAGTAGAGGTGTCTACACCTTC.